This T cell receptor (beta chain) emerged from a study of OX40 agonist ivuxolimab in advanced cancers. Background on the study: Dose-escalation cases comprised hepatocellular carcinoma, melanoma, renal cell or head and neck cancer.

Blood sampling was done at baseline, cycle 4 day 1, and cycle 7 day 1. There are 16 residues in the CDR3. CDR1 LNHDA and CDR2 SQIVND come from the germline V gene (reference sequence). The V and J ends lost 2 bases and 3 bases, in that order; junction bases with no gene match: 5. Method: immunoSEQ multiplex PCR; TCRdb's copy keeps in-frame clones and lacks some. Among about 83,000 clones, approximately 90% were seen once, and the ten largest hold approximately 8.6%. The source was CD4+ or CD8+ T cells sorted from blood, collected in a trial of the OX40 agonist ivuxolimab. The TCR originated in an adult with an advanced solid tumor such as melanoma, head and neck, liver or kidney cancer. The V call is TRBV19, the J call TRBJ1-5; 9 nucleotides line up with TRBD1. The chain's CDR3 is CASSITGTGYNQPQHF. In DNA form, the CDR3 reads TGTGCCAGTAGTATAACCGGGACAGGGTACAATCAGCCCCAGCATTTT. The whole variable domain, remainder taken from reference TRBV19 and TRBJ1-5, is DGGITQSPKYLFRKEGQNVTLSCEQNLNHDAMYWYRQDPGQGLRLIYYSQIVNDFQKGDIAEGYSVSREKKESFPLTVTSAQKNPTAFYLCASSITGTGYNQPQHFGDGTRLSIL.